One and the same sample provided the 27 T cell receptor beta chains below, sequenced in a study of Graves' ophthalmopathy and Graves' hyperthyroidism. Amplification of the TCR beta CDR3 regions used RNA transcripts (as template). First-round RT-PCR with HTBI primers preceded a second-round multiplex PCR. One entry per CDR3 protein, called by TCRdb with MiXCR from the multiplex PCR reads. The sample holds a few hundred thousand distinct CDR3 sequences, under 40% seen once. Material: peripheral blood or thyroid tissue (not recorded which). The receptors here all came from an adult man with Graves' hyperthyroidism.

This clonotype was seen a handful of times. The CDR3 reads CASSSPIGLAGGPWDEQYF. The CDR3 DNA sequence: TGTGCCAGCAGCTCGCCAATTGGACTAGCGGGAGGGCCGTGGGACGAGCAGTACTTC. V gene TRBV11-2 combines with J gene TRBJ2-7, with TRBD2 matching 15 bases. The J segment lost 5 bases and the V segment lost 4 bases, leaving 15 bases of the junction unmatched. The germline V gene encodes CDR1 SGHAT and CDR2 FQNNGV. CDR3 size: 19 residues.

For the CDR3, the DNA is TGTGCACAGGCCACCTACGAGCAGTACTTC. Residues: CAQATYEQYF. The rearrangement joins TRBV25-1 to TRBJ2-7, with a possible D match to TRBD1 (5 bases). CDR1 and CDR2 from the germline V gene are MGHDK and SYGVNS. The length of the CDR3 is 10 residues.

As for this clonotype: This may come from a read error, since a much larger clone is one base off. CDR3 protein: CSARVAEPNTGELFF. CDR3 nucleotides: TGCAGTGCTAGGGTAGCGGAGCCGAACACCGGGGAGCTGTTTTTT. J is TRBJ2-2 and V is TRBV20-1; possible D gene TRBD2, 6 bases. CDR3 length: 15 amino acids. CDR1 and CDR2 (germline): DFQATT, SNEGSKA (reference sequence). The V end was cut by 3 bases, the J end by 0 bases, with 11 bases between.

This clonotype has just a few counts. The chain uses TRBV5-1 and TRBJ2-7, with 9 bases fitting TRBD1. V shed 4 bases and J 0 bases; nucleotides not matched to a gene: 11. The germline V gene encodes CDR1 SGHRS and CDR2 YFSETQ. The CDR3 sequence is 17 residues long. CDR3 region: CASSLGQGFRSSYEQYF. The CDR3 nucleotides are TGCGCCAGCAGCCTGGGACAGGGTTTTAGGAGCTCCTACGAGCAGTACTTC.

The chain joins TRBV2 to TRBJ1-5; TRBD1 is a possible D gene (6 bases). CDR1 SNHLY and CDR2 FYNNEI come from the germline V gene. V lost 8 bases to trimming and J lost 0 bases, with 11 bases between them. The CDR3 length is 14 residues. CDR3 protein: CASRRDNSNQPQHF. The CDR3 DNA follows: TGTGCCAGCCGCCGGGACAATAGCAATCAGCCCCAGCATTTT.

This clonotype was found a few times. Here the CDR3 DNA reads TGTGCCAGCAGTTTATTCCTAGCGGGAAACACCGGGGAGCTGTTTTTT. Protein sequence: CASSLFLAGNTGELFF. The J gene is TRBJ2-2, the V gene TRBV12-3 or TRBV12-4, with TRBD2 matching 9 bases. V lost 2 bases to trimming and J lost 2 bases; unmatched junction nucleotides: 3. The CDR3 is made up of 16 amino acids.

The J gene is TRBJ2-7, the V gene TRBV24-1, with TRBD1 matching over 7 bases. J was trimmed by 5 bases and V by 6 bases; bases with no gene match: 12. The CDR3 has 15 residues. From germline, CDR1 is KGHDR and CDR2 SFDVKD. The CDR3 loop reads CATSPRGSSPDEQYF. The CDR3 nucleotides read TGTGCCACCAGTCCCAGGGGGTCCAGCCCGGACGAGCAGTACTTC.

The chain links TRBV25-1 to TRBJ1-2, with D possibly being TRBD1 (6 bases). The V gene's germline CDR1 is MGHDK and CDR2 SYGVNS. The CDR3 is made up of 15 amino acids. V dropped 1 base and J dropped 8 bases, with 17 bases sitting between them. The DNA of the CDR3 is TGTGCCAGCAGTGAATTACGGGACACCAGGATGGGCTACACCTTC. Protein product: CASSELRDTRMGYTF.

This clonotype was picked up a small number of times. The rearrangement uses TRBV2 and TRBJ1-5; 7 positions match TRBD1. The CDR3 runs to 15 residues. J gave up 0 bases and V 6 bases, and 5 bases lay outside the gene matches. Germline CDR1 and CDR2: SNHLY and FYNNEI. The DNA of the CDR3 is TGTGCCAGCAGCGCGGGACAGACTAGCAATCAGCCCCAGCATTTT. Its protein product is CASSAGQTSNQPQHF.

This clonotype has ten or more counts. This CDR3 reads CASSQADRGPPLHF. The CDR3 bases are TGCGCCAGCAGCCAAGCGGACAGGGGGCCGCCCCTCCACTTT. The chain employs TRBV4-1 and TRBJ1-6; 11 nucleotides match TRBD1. The CDR3 is 14 amino acids. The V and J ends lost 1 base and 13 bases, in that order; junction bases with no gene match: 3. Germline CDR1 is MGHRA and CDR2 is YSYEKL.

The chain has TRBV2 and TRBJ2-7; 9 nucleotides align to TRBD1. Near its end, the DNA agrees better with TRBJ2-1, so the J call may be wrong. CDR1 and CDR2 from the germline V gene are SNHLY and FYNNEI. The CDR3 runs to 13 residues. CDR3 in DNA: TGTGCCAGCAGTGACCAGACAGGGGGTGAGCAGTTCTTC. Protein sequence: CASSDQTGGEQFF.

The chain joins TRBV7-9 to TRBJ1-5, with D hard to call. V lost 5 bases and J 7 bases, leaving 12 bases between the germline ends. CDR3 size: 13 residues. Germline lookup yields CDR1 SEHNR and CDR2 FQNEAQ (reference sequence). The CDR3 is CASSPSASQPQHF. CDR3 in DNA: TGTGCCAGCAGCCCATCCGCCTCCCAGCCCCAGCATTTT.

The CDR3: CSARDLDRGLNQPQHF. For the CDR3, the DNA is TGCAGTGCTAGAGATCTCGACAGGGGCCTAAATCAGCCCCAGCATTTT. The chain links TRBV20-1 to TRBJ1-5; 8 bases are a match to TRBD1. The junction had 8 bases not matched to a gene; V was cut back by 0 bases and J by 4 bases. This CDR3 is 16 amino acids long. Germline loops: CDR1 DFQATT, CDR2 SNEGSKA (reference sequence).

The table lists this clonotype with many counts. The CDR3 DNA reads as TGTGCCAGCAGCTTAAGGTGGTCGGTTGATAGCAATCAGCCCCAGCATTTT. It yields the protein CASSLRWSVDSNQPQHF. The chain carries TRBV7-8 and TRBJ1-5; D is unclear. The CDR3 sequence is 17 residues long. Per the germline V gene, CDR1 is SGHVS and CDR2 is FQNEAQ. Deletions cut 2 bases from V and 0 bases from J, with 14 bases between.

This clonotype was seen repeatedly, ten times or more. The rearrangement links TRBV7-9 to TRBJ2-2; the match to TRBD1 covers 12 bases. The ends lost 4 bases at V and 2 bases at J; junction bases unmatched: 8. Germline assignment: CDR1 SEHNR and CDR2 FQNEAQ (reference sequence). This CDR3 comprises 18 residues. The chain's CDR3 is CASSSLLGTGGNTGELFF. The CDR3, as DNA: TGTGCCAGCAGCTCGTTGCTCGGGACAGGGGGCAACACCGGGGAGCTGTTTTTT.

In this sample, this clonotype turned up a few times. The chain carries TRBV6-6 and TRBJ2-7; TRBD2 might be the D (5 bases). Trimming pared 7 bases from V and 4 bases from J, leaving 14 bases between. CDR1 and CDR2 from the germline V gene are MNHNY and SVGAGI (reference sequence). This CDR3 is 13 amino acids long. The CDR3 loop reads CASTLSPGYEQYF. The CDR3 bases are TGTGCCAGCACCCTCTCCCCGGGGTACGAGCAGTACTTC.

Many counts were recorded for this clonotype. This chain connects TRBV24-1 to TRBJ1-1; D unresolved. Trimming took off 3 bases at V and 0 bases at J, with 4 bases between the two ends. Per germline, CDR1 KGHDR and CDR2 SFDVKD. The CDR3 consists of 13 residues. This CDR3 reads CATSDRLNTEAFF. In DNA, the CDR3 is TGTGCCACCAGTGATCGTTTGAACACTGAAGCTTTCTTT.

The count of this clonotype is one. A read error may explain this, as a much larger clone is one base away. The V and J genes are TRBV7-3 and TRBJ1-1; the match to TRBD1 covers 9 bases. J was trimmed by 4 bases and V by 5 bases; bases with no gene match: 8. This CDR3 contains 15 residues. Germline V gene data show CDR1 as SGHTA and CDR2 as FQGTGA. The CDR3 loop reads CASSHVMGQGTEAFF. In DNA, the CDR3 is TGTGCCAGCAGCCATGTCATGGGACAGGGCACTGAAGCTTTCTTT. Full variable domain (remainder filled in from reference TRBV7-3 and TRBJ1-1): GAGVSQTPSNKVTEKGKYVELRCDPISGHTALYWYRQSLGQGPEFLIYFQGTGAADDSGLPNDRFFAVRPEGSVSTLKIQRTERGDSAVYLCASSHVMGQGTEAFFGQGTRLTVV.

Comments on this clonotype: The conserved phenylalanine or tryptophan is not found at the CDR3 terminus, so this likely reflects a read error. The chain recombines TRBV24-1 with TRBJ2-5; 11 bases agree with TRBD1. Germline CDR1 KGHDR, CDR2 SFDVKD. V lost 5 bases, J lost 4 bases, and 8 bases stayed unmatched. CDR3 length equals 16 residues. CDR3 sequence (DNA): TGTGCCACCAGTGGACTTGGGACAGGGGGTCGAGAGACCCAGTACTCC. Its protein product is CATSGLGTGGRETQYS.

The rearrangement uses TRBV7-9 and TRBJ2-7, with 13 bases identical to TRBD2. From germline, CDR1 is SEHNR and CDR2 FQNEAQ (reference sequence). CDR3 length: 18 amino acids. The trim removed 5 bases at V and 0 bases at J, leaving 10 bases unmatched. This CDR3 reads CASSLSTGTSGVSYEQYF. The CDR3 nucleotides read TGTGCCAGCAGCCTAAGCACCGGGACTAGCGGGGTCTCCTACGAGCAGTACTTC.

With respect to this clonotype: Just one base apart from a much larger clone, this may be a read error. The CDR3 region is CASLKPSSYEQYF. CDR3 DNA: TGTGCCAGCCTCAAGCCTAGCTCCTACGAGCAGTACTTC. This chain joins TRBV10-3 and TRBJ2-7; no reliable D call. The CDR3 has 13 amino acids. CDR1 is ENHRY and CDR2 is SYGVKD in the germline V gene. The V gene lost 10 bases and the J gene lost 0 bases, with 13 bases spanning the gap.

The chain combines TRBV10-3 with TRBJ2-3, with 13 bases fitting TRBD2. The germline gives CDR1 ENHRY, CDR2 SYGVKD. V was pared by 7 bases and J by 5 bases, with 18 bases of the junction left unmatched. The CDR3 has 19 amino acids. The chain's CDR3 is CAITSGTAGLAGPKDTQYF. The CDR3 nucleotides read TGTGCCATCACCTCCGGGACAGCGGGACTAGCGGGGCCGAAAGATACGCAGTATTTT.

This clonotype appeared once. The rearrangement uses TRBV15 and TRBJ2-5; 7 bases agree with TRBD2. Germline CDR1 reads LNHNV; CDR2 reads YYDKDF (reference sequence). This CDR3 has 16 amino acids. The ends lost 3 bases at V and 2 bases at J; junction bases unmatched: 9. The CDR3 sequence: CATSSPVAGAQETQYF. CDR3 sequence (DNA): TGTGCCACCAGCAGTCCCGTCGCGGGAGCACAAGAGACCCAGTACTTC.

The chain couples TRBV4-2 to TRBJ2-5; maybe TRBD1 (5 bases). Germline CDR1 is LGHNA and CDR2 is YNFKEQ. The CDR3 has 15 amino acids. Trimming pared 0 bases from V and 2 bases from J, leaving 10 bases between. The CDR3 protein is CASSQEGHKQETQYF. The CDR3 coding sequence is TGTGCCAGCAGCCAAGAAGGACATAAACAAGAGACCCAGTACTTC.

This rearrangement joins TRBV30 to TRBJ1-4, with a tentative D call TRBD1 (6 bases). Trimming shortened V by 0 bases and J by 0 bases, and 11 bases separated the two germline ends. This CDR3 contains 16 residues. The germline V gene encodes CDR1 GTSNPN and CDR2 SVGIG (reference sequence). CDR3 nucleotide sequence: TGTGCCTGGAGTGTACAGGGTACAGCAACTAATGAAAAACTGTTTTTT. Translating it yields CAWSVQGTATNEKLFF.

This clonotype was detected many times. The CDR3 bases are TGCGCCAGCGGGCTCGAGGGCATGGGGACTGAAGCTTTCTTT. Its translation: CASGLEGMGTEAFF. The rearrangement links TRBV5-1 to TRBJ1-1; D is undetermined. Germline-derived CDR1 and CDR2 are SGHRS and YFSETQ. The CDR3 totals 14 residues. The V and J ends lost 7 bases and 5 bases respectively, with 18 bases between them.

In its sample, this clonotype was seen many times. The V gene is TRBV7-8, the J gene TRBJ1-1; maybe TRBD1 (6 bases). Trimming shortened V by 3 bases and J by 7 bases, and 21 bases separated the two germline ends. The CDR3 is 16 residues long. The germline V gene has CDR1 SGHVS and CDR2 FQNEAQ. The DNA of the CDR3 is TGTGCCAGCAGCTTTTATATTGGGGGGCTGGCGATTGAAGCTTTCTTT. Encoded protein: CASSFYIGGLAIEAFF.